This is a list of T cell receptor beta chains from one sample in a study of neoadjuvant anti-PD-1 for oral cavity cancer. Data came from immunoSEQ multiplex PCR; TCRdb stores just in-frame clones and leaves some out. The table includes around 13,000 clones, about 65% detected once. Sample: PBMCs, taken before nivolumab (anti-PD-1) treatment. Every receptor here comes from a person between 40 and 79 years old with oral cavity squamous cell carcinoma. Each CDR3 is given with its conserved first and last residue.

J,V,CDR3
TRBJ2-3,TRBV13,CASSILAGASTDTQYF
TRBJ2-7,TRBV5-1,CASSLGGHYEQYF
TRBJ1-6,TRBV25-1,CASRNTASSYNSPLHF
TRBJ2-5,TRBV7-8,CASSLNSEGRETQYF
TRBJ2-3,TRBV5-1,CASSWLGADTQYF
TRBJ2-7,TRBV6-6,CASSFFLGQALYEQYF
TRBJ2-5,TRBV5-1,CASSLRSPGLRVGETQYF
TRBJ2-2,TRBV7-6,CASSLTWAGELFF
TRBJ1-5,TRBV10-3,CAISDATSQPQHF
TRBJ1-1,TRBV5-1,CASSLGGGNSKPSAFF
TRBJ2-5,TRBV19,CASRGGTPGTETQYF
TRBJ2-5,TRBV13,CASSPGTGVRETQYF
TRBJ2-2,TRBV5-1,CASSSRDRANGELFF
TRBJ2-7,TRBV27,CASRTWGALEQYF
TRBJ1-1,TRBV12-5,CASGLVNGGKSTEAFF
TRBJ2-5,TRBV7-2,CASSPPSGGAPGTQYF
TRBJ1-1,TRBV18,CASSGRTGPNTEAFF
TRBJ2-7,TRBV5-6,CASSYPSVSAGYTYEQYF
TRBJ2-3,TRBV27,CASSPNPRLAVGDTQYF
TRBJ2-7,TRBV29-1,CSVADSSYEQYF
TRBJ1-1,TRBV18,CASSRDTSNTEAFF
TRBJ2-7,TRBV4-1,CASSLDERPNYEQYF
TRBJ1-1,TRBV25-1,CATSRGLRTEAFF
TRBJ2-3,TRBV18,CASSPLRGEAEYF
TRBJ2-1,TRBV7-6,CASSLGAIRNEQFF
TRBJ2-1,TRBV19,CASAWGWSYNEQFF
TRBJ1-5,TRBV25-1,CASRGGTASNQPQHF
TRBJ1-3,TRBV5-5,CASSLLTAKYSGNTIYF
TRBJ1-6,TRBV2,CASISQGSDNSPLHF
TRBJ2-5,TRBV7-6,CASSGRTSGRVGETQYF
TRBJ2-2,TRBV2,CASSVEGQVGELFF
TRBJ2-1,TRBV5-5,CASSLPGTGYNEQFF
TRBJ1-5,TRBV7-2,CASSSDSIEKPQHF
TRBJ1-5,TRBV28,CASSPGGRPNQPQHF
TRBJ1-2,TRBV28,CATQKYGYTF
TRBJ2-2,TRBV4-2,CASSQDPGGTGELFF
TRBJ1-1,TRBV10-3,CAISESTGGRAFF